This entry describes one TCR beta chain. What it recognizes is unknown. This specimen comes from a study of T cells after posttransplantation cyclophosphamide. Study-level results: Later post-transplant blood repertoires were often dominated by donor CD8+ memory clones. Blood and skin or GI T cell repertoires showed limited TRB overlap. Recipient CMV seropositivity and CMV reactivation strongly tracked TRB clonality.

Trimming shortened V by 3 bases and J by 2 bases, and 7 bases separated the two germline ends. The CDR3 length is 13 residues. Germline CDR1 SGHTA, CDR2 FQGNSA. Repertoires were generated with immunoSEQ multiplex PCR, while TCRdb's copy carries only in-frame clones and drops some. The profile shows around 20,000 clones, 95% to 98% of them singletons. Cells defined as naive were viable CD3+CD4+ or CD3+CD8+ and CCR7+CD45RA+CD45RO-CD95-CD27+CD28+. Material for sequencing was naive CD4+ T cells sorted from PBMCs. This TCR derives from a man aged 45-65 years in good health, CMV-negative, and a related stem cell transplant donor. The V gene is TRBV7-2, the J gene TRBJ2-5; D unresolved. DNA of the CDR3: TGTGCCAGCAGCTTGAGCCCTCAAGAGACCCAGTACTTC. Its protein is CASSLSPQETQYF.